What follows are 26 T cell receptor beta chains derived from one specimen sequenced in a study of beta chain features in type 1 diabetes. Expressed TCRB transcripts were sequenced, since all the RNA that had been isolated was reverse transcribed. The method was immunoSEQ multiplex PCR; TCRdb's version includes in-frame clones alone and lacks a portion of them. The sample holds about 150,000 clones, approximately 9.9% seen once. Sequencing was carried out using central memory CD4+ T cells from blood. The receptors derive from a woman under 30 in good health.

The V gene is TRBV30, the J gene TRBJ1-6, with D maybe TRBD1 (6 bases). The V end lost 0 bases, the J end lost 11 bases, and 14 bases lay between the germline ends. CDR3 length equals 14 residues. Per germline, CDR1 GTSNPN and CDR2 SVGIG (reference sequence). The CDR3 loop reads CAWSVPGGSAPLHF. In DNA, the CDR3 is TGTGCCTGGAGTGTACCGGGGGGCAGCGCACCCCTCCACTTT. The entire variable domain, with the rest obtained from reference TRBV30 and TRBJ1-6, is as follows: SQTIHQWPATLVQPVGSPLSLECTVEGTSNPNLYWYRQAAGRGLQLLFYSVGIGQISSEVPQNLSASRPQDRQFILSSKKLLLSDSGFYLCAWSVPGGSAPLHFGNGTRLTVT.

In this sample, this clone turned up a few times. The same CDR3 can be traced to other DNA sequences in this sample. The J gene is TRBJ2-3, the V gene TRBV7-2; D call uncertain. Germline V gene data show CDR1 as SGHTA and CDR2 as FQGNSA. This CDR3 has 14 residues. V was trimmed by 5 bases and J by 0 bases, leaving 9 bases between them. For the CDR3, the DNA is TGTGCCAGCAGCCCAACGGTTAGCACAGATACGCAGTATTTT. Protein sequence: CASSPTVSTDTQYF.

Only a few counts were recorded for this clone. The V call is TRBV7-2, the J call TRBJ1-2, with 7 bases identical to TRBD1. J was trimmed by 4 bases and V by 1 base; bases with no gene match: 6. Germline V gene sequence: CDR1 SGHTA, CDR2 FQGNSA. This CDR3 region has 15 residues. The CDR3 DNA is TGTGCCAGCAGCTTAGGAAGACAGGGCCGCTATGGCTACACCTTC. Translation gives CASSLGRQGRYGYTF.

This clone was detected only a few times. This sequence joins TRBV7-8 and TRBJ1-1, with a possible D match to TRBD1 (5 bases). Trimming cost V 4 bases and J 1 base, with 10 bases left between them. This CDR3 contains 14 residues. The germline V gene has CDR1 SGHVS and CDR2 FQNEAQ. DNA of the CDR3: TGTGCCAGCAGCTCGGTGGACAAGAACACTGAAGCTTTCTTT. Encoded protein: CASSSVDKNTEAFF.

This clone has a handful of counts. Other DNA sequences within the sample encode an identical CDR3. The rearrangement links TRBV5-5 to TRBJ2-5, with D hard to call. CDR3 length: 12 residues. Germline V gene lookup returns CDR1 SGHKS and CDR2 YYEKEE (reference sequence). Trimming pared 4 bases from V and 2 bases from J, leaving 6 bases between. CDR3 DNA sequence: TGTGCCAGCAGCCCGGGTCAAGAGACCCAGTACTTC. Amino acid sequence: CASSPGQETQYF.

This sequence joins TRBV4-3 and TRBJ2-7; 10 nucleotides line up with TRBD2. Losses at the gene ends were 4 bases for V and 2 bases for J; bases not matched to a gene: 8. The CDR3 covers 16 residues. Germline lookup yields CDR1 LGHNA and CDR2 YSLEER. The CDR3 is CASSRSLAGETYEQYF. The CDR3 region has the DNA TGCGCCAGCAGCCGAAGTCTAGCGGGGGAGACCTACGAGCAGTACTTC.

This chain's CDR3 is CASSPRMAAGDTQYF. In DNA, the CDR3 is TGCGCCAGCAGCCCGCGCATGGCTGCGGGAGATACGCAGTATTTT. The rearrangement uses TRBV4-1 and TRBJ2-3; D may be TRBD2 (5 bases). With 4 bases removed from V and 5 bases from J, the gap between germline ends came to 16 bases. CDR1 is MGHRA and CDR2 is YSYEKL in the germline V gene. This CDR3 is 15 amino acids long.

This clone was observed a few times. The chain has TRBV30 and TRBJ2-7, with D tentatively TRBD1 (6 bases). CDR1 GTSNPN and CDR2 SVGIG come from the germline V gene (reference sequence). V was trimmed by 5 bases and J by 4 bases, leaving 12 bases between them. There are 12 residues in the CDR3. CDR3 DNA: TGTGCCTGGGGCAGGGGAGCGTACGAGCAGTACTTC. Its protein is CAWGRGAYEQYF.

The chain is built from TRBV5-1 and TRBJ2-7; D is undetermined. Trimming removed 4 bases at V and 2 bases at J, with 7 bases between. The CDR3 totals 12 residues. Germline loops: CDR1 SGHRS, CDR2 YFSETQ. The CDR3 protein is CASSPGTYEQYF. Here the CDR3 DNA reads TGCGCCAGCAGCCCCGGTACCTACGAGCAGTACTTC.

The V call is TRBV5-1, the J call TRBJ2-5, with 11 nucleotides matching TRBD2. Trimming removed 1 base from V and 4 bases from J; junction bases left unmatched: 3. Germline V CDR1 and CDR2: SGHRS, YFSETQ. The CDR3 has 15 residues. In DNA, the CDR3 is TGCGCCAGCAGCTTGCTAGCGGGAGGAGGAGAGACCCAGTACTTC. The encoded protein is CASSLLAGGGETQYF. The full variable domain, in which reference TRBV5-1 and TRBJ2-5 provide the parts outside the CDR3, is KAGVTQTPRYLIKTRGQQVTLSCSPISGHRSVSWYQQTPGQGLQFLFEYFSETQRNKGNFPGRFSGRQFSNSRSEMNVSTLELGDSALYLCASSLLAGGGETQYFGPGTRLLVL.

This clone appeared many times. The chain links TRBV27 to TRBJ2-6; D unresolved. Germline-derived CDR1 and CDR2 are MNHEY and SMNVEV (reference sequence). Trimming left V 4 bases short and J 0 bases short, with 7 bases between. This CDR3 region has 15 residues. The CDR3 sequence: CASSSKFSGANVLTF. CDR3 nucleotides: TGTGCCAGCAGTTCTAAGTTCTCTGGGGCCAACGTCCTGACTTTC.

This clone was seen more than once but under ten times. The chain combines TRBV18 with TRBJ2-1; 8 nucleotides agree with TRBD2. The CDR3 has 16 amino acids. V lost 1 base, J lost 5 bases, and 7 bases stayed unmatched. Germline-derived CDR1 and CDR2 are KGHSH and LQKENI. In DNA, the CDR3 is TGTGCCAGCTCACCACAGGACGGGAGGGTTAACAATGAGCAGTTCTTC. It specifies CASSPQDGRVNNEQFF.

This clone showed up just a few times. This chain links TRBV30 with TRBJ2-7, with 9 nucleotides matching TRBD2. The CDR3 spans 15 residues. CDR1 and CDR2 (germline): GTSNPN, SVGIG (reference sequence). V gave up 8 bases and J gave up 0 bases; unmatched junction bases: 11. The CDR3 DNA reads TGTGCCCGCTCGCGGGAGGGGGCTCTCTCCTACGAGCAGTACTTC. Its protein is CARSREGALSYEQYF.

The chain joins TRBV11-1 to TRBJ1-5, with D possibly TRBD1 on 5 matching bases. Germline-derived CDR1 and CDR2 are SGHAT and FQDESV (reference sequence). With 1 base removed from V and 5 bases from J, the gap between germline ends came to 6 bases. This CDR3 is 13 amino acids long. CDR3 region: CASSLGRDQPQHF. The CDR3 DNA is TGTGCCAGCAGCTTAGGCAGGGATCAGCCCCAGCATTTT.

The J gene is TRBJ2-2, the V gene TRBV29-1, with D unresolved. Germline CDR1 is SQVTM and CDR2 is ANQGSEA. Deletions cut 6 bases from V and 10 bases from J, with 9 bases between. CDR3 size: 10 residues. CDR3 sequence reads: CSVRLEELFF. In DNA, the CDR3 is TGCAGCGTGAGACTCGAGGAGCTGTTTTTT.

This clone was seen a handful of times. V and J are TRBV2 and TRBJ2-5; 7 nucleotides align to TRBD1. The V gene's germline CDR1 is SNHLY and CDR2 FYNNEI. Trimming at V came to 2 bases and at J to 2 bases, leaving 11 bases not matched to a gene. There are 17 residues in the CDR3. CDR3 loop: CASSEWSWGTVQETQYF. CDR3 in DNA: TGTGCCAGCAGTGAATGGAGCTGGGGGACAGTTCAAGAGACCCAGTACTTC.

The gene calls are TRBV27 and TRBJ1-2; D is undetermined. CDR1 is MNHEY and CDR2 is SMNVEV in the germline V gene (reference sequence). The germline V and J ends were trimmed by 5 bases and 1 base, with 11 bases remaining between them. The CDR3 extends over 14 amino acids. CDR3 nucleotides: TGTGCCAGCAGTACCCACGGACTTAACTATGGCTACACCTTC. It codes for CASSTHGLNYGYTF.

Only a few counts were recorded for this clone. This chain uses TRBV5-1 with TRBJ1-1; TRBD1 aligns across 8 bases. In germline, CDR1 is SGHRS, CDR2 YFSETQ. CDR3 length: 15 residues. The V gene end was trimmed by 3 bases and the J gene end by 10 bases; junction bases not matched to a gene: 14. DNA of the CDR3: TGCGCCAGCAGCTCTGGACAGGGCACGACTGAGGGAGCTTTCTTT. This sequence encodes CASSSGQGTTEGAFF.

This clone was observed a handful of times. V and J are TRBV25-1 and TRBJ2-7; no reliable D call. The ends were cut back, 2 bases at V and 1 base at J, with 3 bases in the middle. The V gene's germline CDR1 is MGHDK and CDR2 SYGVNS. There are 12 residues in the CDR3. CDR3 sequence (DNA): TGTGCCAGCAGTGAACGGTCCTACGAGCAGTACTTC. The encoded protein is CASSERSYEQYF.

The rearrangement links TRBV29-1 to TRBJ1-2; 8 bases are shared with TRBD1. Trimming took 7 bases from V and 3 from J; bases not matched to a gene: 7. This CDR3 region has 13 residues. Germline V gene sequence: CDR1 SQVTM, CDR2 ANQGSEA. The CDR3 bases are TGCAGCGCCTTACAGGGGGGGGACTATGGCTACACCTTC. This encodes CSALQGGDYGYTF.

This chain joins TRBV6-6 and TRBJ1-4; TRBD1 agrees at 9 bases. J gave up 8 bases and V 7 bases, and 8 bases lay outside the gene matches. There are 14 residues in the CDR3. The germline V gene has CDR1 MNHNY and CDR2 SVGAGI (reference sequence). CDR3 residues: CASKPGQGGEKLFF. CDR3 coding DNA: TGTGCCAGCAAACCGGGACAGGGTGGAGAAAAACTGTTTTTT.

This clone was counted many times. In DNA form, the CDR3 reads TGTGCCAGCAGCCCAAGTCTACTAGCGGGACCCCAAGAGACCCAGTACTTC. This encodes CASSPSLLAGPQETQYF. This chain connects TRBV7-8 to TRBJ2-5; TRBD2 matches at 10 bases. This CDR3 has 17 residues. The germline V gene encodes CDR1 SGHVS and CDR2 FQNEAQ. With V trimmed by 5 bases and J by 1 base, 10 bases remained unmatched.

This clone was recorded at least ten times. This chain links TRBV27 with TRBJ1-5; 10 positions agree with TRBD1. The CDR3 sequence is 18 residues long. Germline trimming cut 5 bases from V and 0 bases from J; bases unmatched to any gene: 10. Germline loops: CDR1 MNHEY, CDR2 SMNVEV (reference sequence). The CDR3, as DNA: TGTGCCAGCAGTCCGCACCGGACAGGGGGTTATAGCAATCAGCCCCAGCATTTT. The encoded protein is CASSPHRTGGYSNQPQHF.

This clone has just a few counts. Other DNA sequences in this specimen translate into the identical CDR3. CDR3 sequence: CASSLDRYEQYF. The CDR3 DNA is TGTGCCAGCAGCCTCGACAGATACGAGCAGTACTTC. V and J are TRBV11-2 and TRBJ2-7; maybe TRBD1 (5 bases). V dropped 5 bases and J dropped 4 bases, with 9 bases sitting between them. This CDR3 is built from 12 residues. Germline V lookup: CDR1 SGHAT, CDR2 FQNNGV.

J is TRBJ1-1 and V is TRBV29-1; the match to TRBD1 covers 7 bases. J was trimmed by 1 base and V by 2 bases; bases with no gene match: 7. Per the germline V gene, CDR1 is SQVTM and CDR2 is ANQGSEA. This CDR3 region has 15 residues. The CDR3 DNA reads as TGCAGCGTTGAACAGGGGGGCTATTGGAACACTGAAGCTTTCTTT. Protein product: CSVEQGGYWNTEAFF.

The V gene is TRBV5-1, the J gene TRBJ2-1, with a possible D match to TRBD2 (7 bases). The V gene's germline CDR1 is SGHRS and CDR2 YFSETQ. The CDR3 sequence is 14 residues long. V was shortened by 0 bases and J by 13 bases, with 17 bases between the two germline ends. The CDR3 bases are TGCGCCAGCAGCTTGGCCCTCACAGGGAGGGAACAGTTCTTC. As protein: CASSLALTGREQFF. Using reference TRBV5-1 and TRBJ2-1 for the parts outside the CDR3, the full variable domain is KAGVTQTPRYLIKTRGQQVTLSCSPISGHRSVSWYQQTPGQGLQFLFEYFSETQRNKGNFPGRFSGRQFSNSRSEMNVSTLELGDSALYLCASSLALTGREQFFGPGTRLTVL.